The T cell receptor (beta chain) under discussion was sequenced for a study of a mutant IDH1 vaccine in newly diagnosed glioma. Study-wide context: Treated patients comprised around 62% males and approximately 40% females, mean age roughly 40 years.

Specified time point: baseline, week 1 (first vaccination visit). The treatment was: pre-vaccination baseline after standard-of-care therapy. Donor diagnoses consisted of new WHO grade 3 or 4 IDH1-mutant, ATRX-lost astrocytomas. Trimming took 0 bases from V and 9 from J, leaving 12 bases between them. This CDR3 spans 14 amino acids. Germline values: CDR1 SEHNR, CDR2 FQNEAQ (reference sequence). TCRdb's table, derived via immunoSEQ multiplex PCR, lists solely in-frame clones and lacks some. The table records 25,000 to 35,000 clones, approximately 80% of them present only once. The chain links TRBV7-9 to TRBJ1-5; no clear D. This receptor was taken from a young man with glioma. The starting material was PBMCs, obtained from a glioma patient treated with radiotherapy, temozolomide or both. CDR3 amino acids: CASSLASGYGPQHF. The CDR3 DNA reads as TGTGCCAGCAGCTTAGCATCCGGTTACGGGCCCCAGCATTTT.